The rows below give T cell receptor beta chains drawn from one sample of a study of regulatory T cells in long-lasting Graves disease. TCRdb analysed the multiplex PCR reads with MiXCR anew, one entry per CDR3 protein. The sample shows some 330,000 distinct CDR3 sequences, 10% to 15% of them seen only once. The same sample was also used in a study of T cells in Graves' hyperthyroidism and ophthalmopathy.

Sequences were derived from peripheral blood mononuclear cells (PBMCs), sampled at new diagnosis, from a patient treated with antithyroid drugs. The receptors derive from a woman between 18 and 29 years old with Graves disease. Both conserved end residues are part of each CDR3. D genes are given only for firm matches. Clone size is given for some rows only: seen once, a few or many times, or a class if the clone is expanded.

length: 17
D: TRBD1
size: .
V: TRBV12-3/TRBV12-4
J: TRBJ1-5
CDR3: CASRVGDRGNSNQPQHF
DNA: TGTGCCAGCAGGGTGGGGGACAGGGGAAATAGCAATCAGCCCCAGCATTTT

length: 16
D: .
size: many
V: TRBV28
J: TRBJ2-7
CDR3: CASSIYSAPSSYEQYF
DNA: TGTGCCAGCAGTATCTATAGCGCTCCATCCTCCTACGAGCAGTACTTC

length: 11
D: .
size: .
V: TRBV6-1
J: TRBJ2-1
CDR3: CASLFYNEQFF
DNA: TGTGCCAGCCTTTTTTACAATGAGCAGTTCTTC

length: 14
D: .
size: many
V: TRBV19
J: TRBJ1-5
CDR3: CASTQARGGQPQHF
DNA: TGTGCCAGTACTCAGGCGAGGGGTGGTCAGCCCCAGCATTTT

length: 16
D: TRBD2
size: many
V: TRBV9
J: TRBJ2-1
CDR3: CASSIQLAGPYNEQFF
DNA: TGTGCCAGCAGCATCCAACTAGCGGGGCCTTACAATGAGCAGTTCTTC

length: 14
D: .
size: many
V: TRBV20-1
J: TRBJ2-7
CDR3: CSARPGGKGPKQYF
DNA: TGCAGTGCCCGACCGGGCGGGAAAGGTCCCAAGCAGTACTTC

length: 14
D: .
size: many
V: TRBV20-1
J: TRBJ2-7
CDR3: CSARDPRENYEQYF
DNA: TGCAGTGCTAGAGATCCCAGGGAAAACTACGAGCAGTACTTC

length: 18
D: .
size: few
V: TRBV5-4
J: TRBJ1-1
CDR3: CASSLTLDSAGGFTEAFF
DNA: TGTGCCAGCAGCTTGACCCTCGACAGCGCCGGTGGATTCACTGAAGCTTTCTTT

length: 13
D: .
size: many
V: TRBV20-1
J: TRBJ2-3
CDR3: CSASHGSTDTQYF
DNA: TGCAGTGCTAGTCACGGGAGCACAGATACGCAGTATTTT

length: 18
D: TRBD2
size: few
V: TRBV24-1
J: TRBJ2-1
CDR3: CATSEGPGTSGSKDEQFF
DNA: TGTGCCACCAGTGAGGGCCCCGGGACTAGCGGGAGTAAGGATGAGCAGTTCTTC

length: 13
D: .
size: .
V: TRBV27
J: TRBJ2-7
CDR3: CASSPGSLYEQYF
DNA: TGTGCCAGCAGCCCCGGGAGTTTATACGAGCAGTACTTC

length: 16
D: .
size: many
V: TRBV24-1
J: TRBJ2-5
CDR3: CATSDPSVPWGETQYF
DNA: TGTGCCACCAGTGATCCCTCTGTCCCCTGGGGAGAGACCCAGTACTTC

length: 15
D: TRBD1
size: many
V: TRBV6-5
J: TRBJ1-5
CDR3: CASSYGGQRDQPQHF
DNA: TGTGCCAGCAGTTATGGGGGACAGAGAGATCAGCCCCAGCATTTT

length: 13
D: TRBD1
size: many
V: TRBV6-1
J: TRBJ1-4
CDR3: CASSLDRNEKLFF
DNA: TGTGCCAGCAGCCTGGACAGGAATGAAAAACTGTTTTTT

length: 16
D: .
size: many
V: TRBV24-1
J: TRBJ2-3
CDR3: CATSDPKGESTDTQYF
DNA: TGTGCCACCAGTGATCCGAAGGGGGAGAGCACAGATACGCAGTATTTT

length: 17
D: .
size: many
V: TRBV7-8
J: TRBJ2-3
CDR3: CASSLARPSWDTDTQYF
DNA: TGTGCCAGCAGCTTAGCGCGTCCTAGTTGGGACACAGATACGCAGTATTTT

length: 13
D: .
size: few
V: TRBV7-8
J: TRBJ2-5
CDR3: CASSLWGKETQYF
DNA: TGTGCCAGCAGCTTATGGGGGAAAGAGACCCAGTACTTC

length: 16
D: TRBD2
size: many
V: TRBV25-1
J: TRBJ2-1
CDR3: CASSAIRGGGVDEQFF
DNA: TGTGCCAGCAGTGCTATTAGAGGCGGGGGGGTCGATGAGCAGTTCTTC

length: 14
D: TRBD1
size: .
V: TRBV5-1
J: TRBJ1-4
CDR3: CASSWTGWDEKLFF
DNA: TGCGCCAGCAGCTGGACAGGGTGGGATGAAAAACTGTTTTTT

length: 15
D: TRBD2
size: .
V: TRBV28
J: TRBJ2-1
CDR3: CASSPVFSGRNEQFF
DNA: TGTGCCAGCAGTCCCGTTTTTAGCGGGAGGAATGAGCAGTTCTTC

length: 15
D: .
size: few
V: TRBV14
J: TRBJ1-3
CDR3: CASSHRGDSGNTIYF
DNA: TGTGCCAGCAGCCATCGAGGGGACTCTGGAAACACCATATATTTT

length: 12
D: .
size: .
V: TRBV7-9
J: TRBJ2-1
CDR3: CASSLVLEGQFF
DNA: TGTGCCAGCAGCTTAGTACTTGAAGGGCAGTTCTTC

length: 15
D: TRBD1
size: .
V: TRBV4-1
J: TRBJ2-7
CDR3: CASSLIPGTAYEQYF
DNA: TGCGCCAGCAGCCTCATACCCGGGACAGCCTACGAGCAGTACTTC

length: 15
D: .
size: .
V: TRBV9
J: TRBJ2-3
CDR3: CASSVEGVRSDTQYF
DNA: TGTGCCAGCAGCGTAGAAGGGGTGCGGTCAGATACGCAGTATTTT